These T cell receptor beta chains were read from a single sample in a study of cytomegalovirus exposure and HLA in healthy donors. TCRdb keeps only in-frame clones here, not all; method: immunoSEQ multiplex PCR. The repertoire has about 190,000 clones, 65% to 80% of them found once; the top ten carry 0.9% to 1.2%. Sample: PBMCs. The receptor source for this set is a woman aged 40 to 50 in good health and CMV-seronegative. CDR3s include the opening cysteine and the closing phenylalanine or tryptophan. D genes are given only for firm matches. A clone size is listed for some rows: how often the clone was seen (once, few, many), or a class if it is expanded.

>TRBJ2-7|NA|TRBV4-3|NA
CASSQDSGGSSYEQYF
TGCGCCAGCAGCCAAGACAGCGGTGGAAGCTCCTACGAGCAGTACTTC
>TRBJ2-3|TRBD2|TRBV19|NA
CASSITSGRGTDTQYF
TGTGCCAGTAGTATTACTAGCGGGAGGGGGACAGATACGCAGTATTTT
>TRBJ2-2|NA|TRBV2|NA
CASKAGSNTGELFF
TGTGCCAGCAAGGCAGGGTCGAACACCGGGGAGCTGTTTTTT
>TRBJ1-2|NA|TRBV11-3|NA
CASANRDKEGYTF
TGTGCCAGCGCGAACCGGGACAAAGAGGGCTACACCTTC
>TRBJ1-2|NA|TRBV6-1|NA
CASSDTETGQGLHGYTF
TGTGCCAGCAGTGACACGGAAACTGGGCAGGGTCTCCACGGCTACACCTTC
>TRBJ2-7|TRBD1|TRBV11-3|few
CASSFRTGDEQYF
TGTGCCAGCAGCTTCAGGACAGGGGACGAGCAGTACTTC
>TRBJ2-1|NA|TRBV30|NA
CAWSVRVYNEQFF
TGTGCCTGGAGTGTACGAGTCTACAATGAGCAGTTCTTC
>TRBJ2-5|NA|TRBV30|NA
CAWSVIKETQYF
TGTGCCTGGAGTGTAATCAAAGAGACCCAGTACTTC
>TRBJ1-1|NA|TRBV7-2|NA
CASSTYLGNTEAFF
TGTGCCAGCAGCACCTACCTTGGGAACACTGAAGCTTTCTTT
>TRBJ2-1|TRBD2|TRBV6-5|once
CASRNSGRAANEQFF
TGTGCCAGCAGGAATAGCGGGAGGGCTGCAAATGAGCAGTTCTTC
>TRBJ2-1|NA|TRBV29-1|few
CSVDEVFSPEQFF
TGCAGCGTTGACGAGGTATTCTCCCCTGAGCAGTTCTTC
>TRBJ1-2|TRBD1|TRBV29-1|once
CSARRNEATGDGYTF
TGCAGCGCCAGAAGAAATGAGGCCACAGGGGACGGCTACACCTTC
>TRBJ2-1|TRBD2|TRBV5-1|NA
CASSFAGVPYNEQFF
TGCGCCAGCAGCTTTGCGGGAGTACCCTACAATGAGCAGTTCTTC
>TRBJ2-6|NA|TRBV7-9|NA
CASSFTFGREAGANVLTF
TGTGCCAGCAGCTTTACCTTCGGGAGAGAGGCTGGGGCCAACGTCCTGACTTTC
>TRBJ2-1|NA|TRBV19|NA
CASSIVQRRYNEQFF
TGTGCCAGTAGTATAGTACAACGCCGCTACAATGAGCAGTTCTTC
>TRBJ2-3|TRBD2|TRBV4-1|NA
CASSQDAGGTGDTQYF
TGCGCCAGCAGCCAAGATGCGGGAGGGACCGGGGATACGCAGTATTTT
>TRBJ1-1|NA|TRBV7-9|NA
CASSRERMNTEAFF
TGTGCCAGCAGCCGAGAGCGTATGAACACTGAAGCTTTCTTT
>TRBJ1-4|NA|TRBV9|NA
CASSVGVGRPRNEKLFF
TGTGCCAGCAGCGTAGGCGTAGGGAGGCCCCGAAATGAAAAACTGTTTTTT
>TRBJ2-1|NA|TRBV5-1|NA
CASSLGQNSYNEQFF
TGCGCCAGCAGCTTGGGACAGAACTCCTACAATGAGCAGTTCTTC
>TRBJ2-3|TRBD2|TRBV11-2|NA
CASSPLTGRGRAQTQYF
TGTGCCAGCAGCCCCCTCACAGGGCGCGGGAGGGCCCAAACGCAGTATTTT
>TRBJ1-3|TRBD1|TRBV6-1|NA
CASSEAGGATNTIYF
TGTGCCAGCAGTGAGGCAGGGGGCGCGACGAACACCATATATTTT
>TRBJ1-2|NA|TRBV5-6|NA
CASSFPIQGPDGYTF
TGTGCCAGCAGCTTCCCGATACAGGGCCCAGATGGCTACACCTTC
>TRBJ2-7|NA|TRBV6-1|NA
CASAERPFDEQYF
TGTGCCAGCGCTGAGCGGCCCTTTGACGAGCAGTACTTC
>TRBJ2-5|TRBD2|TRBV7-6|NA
CASSLGGRNGETQYF
TGTGCCAGCAGCTTAGGCGGGAGGAATGGAGAGACCCAGTACTTC
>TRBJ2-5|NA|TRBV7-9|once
CASSFRTVQETQYF
TGTGCCAGCAGCTTTCGGACAGTTCAAGAGACCCAGTACTTC
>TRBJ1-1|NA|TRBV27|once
CASSATILANTEAFF
TGTGCCAGCAGTGCCACTATACTTGCGAACACTGAAGCTTTCTTT
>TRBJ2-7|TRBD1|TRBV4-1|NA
CASSQQDRAYEQYF
TGCGCCAGCAGCCAACAAGACAGGGCCTACGAGCAGTACTTC
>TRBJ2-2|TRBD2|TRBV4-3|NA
CASSQVSLAGSTGELFF
TGCGCCAGCAGCCAAGTGAGTCTAGCGGGAAGCACCGGGGAGCTGTTTTTT
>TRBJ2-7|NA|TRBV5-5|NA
CASSLLDSRGEQYF
TGTGCCAGCAGCTTGTTAGACTCCCGGGGCGAGCAGTACTTC
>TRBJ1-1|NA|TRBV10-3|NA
CAISERENTEAFF
TGTGCCATCAGTGAACGGGAAAACACTGAAGCTTTCTTT
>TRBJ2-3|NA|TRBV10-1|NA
CASSDVGSCTDTQYF
TGCGCCAGCAGTGACGTTGGGAGCTGCACAGATACGCAGTATTTT
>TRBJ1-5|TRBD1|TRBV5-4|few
CASSFGTGNQPQHF
TGTGCCAGCAGCTTCGGGACAGGCAATCAGCCCCAGCATTTT
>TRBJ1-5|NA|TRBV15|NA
CATSREKASNQPQHF
TGTGCCACCAGCAGAGAGAAAGCCAGCAATCAGCCCCAGCATTTT
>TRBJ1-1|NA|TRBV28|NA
CASSLSPPSPNTEAFF
TGTGCCAGCAGTTTATCCCCCCCGAGTCCGAACACTGAAGCTTTCTTT
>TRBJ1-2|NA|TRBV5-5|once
CASSLGPQLSLYGYTF
TGTGCCAGCAGCTTGGGTCCACAGCTATCCCTCTATGGCTACACCTTC
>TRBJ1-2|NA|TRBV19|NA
CASRIRTERYGYTF
TGTGCCAGTAGGATCCGGACAGAACGCTATGGCTACACCTTC